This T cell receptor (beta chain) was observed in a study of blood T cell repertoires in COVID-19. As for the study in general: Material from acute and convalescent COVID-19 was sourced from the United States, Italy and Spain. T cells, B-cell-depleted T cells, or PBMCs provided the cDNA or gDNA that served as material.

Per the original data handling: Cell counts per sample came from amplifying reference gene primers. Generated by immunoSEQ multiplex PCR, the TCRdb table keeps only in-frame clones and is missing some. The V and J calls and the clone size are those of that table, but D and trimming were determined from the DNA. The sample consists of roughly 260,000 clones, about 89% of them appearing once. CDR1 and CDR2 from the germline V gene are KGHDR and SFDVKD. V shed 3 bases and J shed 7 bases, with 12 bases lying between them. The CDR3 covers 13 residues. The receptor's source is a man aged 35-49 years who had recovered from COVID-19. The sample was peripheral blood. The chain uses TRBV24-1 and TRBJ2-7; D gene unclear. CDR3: CATSDGPFSEQYF. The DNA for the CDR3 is TGTGCCACCAGTGATGGCCCCTTCAGTGAGCAGTACTTC.